The 26 T cell receptor beta chains given below trace back to one sample, sequenced in a study of T cell responses to AZD1222 COVID-19 vaccine. Sequencing used immunoSEQ multiplex PCR; TCRdb keeps in-frame clones, though not all of them. The sample includes over 100,000 clones, approximately 83% seen only once; the top ten take roughly 9.5%. This material consisted of peripheral blood, taken on day 0 of AZD1222 vaccination. The receptors derive from an adult in good health.

V and J are TRBV24-1 and TRBJ2-5, with 7 nucleotides matching TRBD2. Germline assignment: CDR1 KGHDR and CDR2 SFDVKD. The CDR3 totals 14 residues. J gave up 5 bases and V 7 bases, and 9 bases lay outside the gene matches. Written as DNA, the CDR3 is TGTGCCACCAGGGACGGAGCGGGAACGGAGACCCAGTACTTC. The encoded protein is CATRDGAGTETQYF.

The chain has TRBV15 and TRBJ1-4; D is undetermined. Trimming removed 1 base at V and 4 bases at J, with 13 bases between. The length of the CDR3 is 16 residues. Germline V lookup: CDR1 LNHNV, CDR2 YYDKDF (reference sequence). CDR3 sequence reads: CATSRAGFSDNEKLFF. DNA of the CDR3: TGTGCCACCAGCAGAGCTGGGTTCAGTGATAATGAAAAACTGTTTTTT.

CDR3 residues: CATRPRAGNNSPLHF. CDR3 in DNA: TGTGCCACCAGGCCCCGAGCGGGGAATAATTCACCCCTCCACTTT. This chain joins TRBV2 and TRBJ1-6; no clear D gene. Germline V lookup: CDR1 SNHLY, CDR2 FYNNEI. The CDR3 has 15 amino acids. Trimming left V 10 bases short and J 5 bases short, with 18 bases between.

The V and J genes are TRBV5-6 and TRBJ2-1; a weak D match, TRBD1 (5 bases). V gave up 6 bases and J gave up 8 bases, with 18 bases separating them. The CDR3 is made up of 14 amino acids. In germline, CDR1 is SGHDT, CDR2 YYEEEE. For the CDR3, the DNA is TGTGCCAGCAACAATTGGGGCCGGGCACATGAGCAGTTCTTC. It encodes CASNNWGRAHEQFF.

This chain connects TRBV19 to TRBJ2-7, with 12 positions matching TRBD1. The germline CDR1 and CDR2 sequences are LNHDA and SQIVND (reference sequence). The CDR3 covers 15 residues. Trimming took 6 bases from V and 5 from J; bases not matched to a gene: 8. The CDR3 bases are TGTGCCAGTAGGCCCGGGACAGGGGGCACTGACGAGCAGTACTTC. Its protein is CASRPGTGGTDEQYF.

J is TRBJ2-3 and V is TRBV7-3; TRBD2 might be the D (6 bases). This CDR3 comprises 14 residues. V was trimmed by 1 base and J by 1 base, leaving 6 bases between them. Germline loops: CDR1 SGHTA, CDR2 FQGTGA. The CDR3 DNA follows: TGTGCCAGCAGCTTAAGGGGGGGCACAGATACGCAGTATTTT. This translates into CASSLRGGTDTQYF.

CDR3 nucleotides: TGTGCCAGTAGTATAGGTCGTCGGCAGGGGGCCGGTGGCTACACCTTC. Encoded protein: CASSIGRRQGAGGYTF. This sequence joins TRBV19 and TRBJ1-2; 8 nucleotides line up with TRBD1. The CDR3 totals 16 residues. Per the germline V gene, CDR1 is LNHDA and CDR2 is SQIVND (reference sequence). V was pared by 1 base and J by 7 bases, with 11 bases of the junction left unmatched.

This chain joins TRBV2 and TRBJ1-2, with D possibly being TRBD1 (5 bases). This CDR3 is built from 14 residues. The V end was cut by 0 bases, the J end by 7 bases, with 12 bases between. CDR1 SNHLY and CDR2 FYNNEI come from the germline V gene. This chain's CDR3 is CASSEAAAGTGYTF. DNA for the CDR3: TGTGCCAGCAGTGAAGCAGCCGCAGGGACTGGCTACACCTTC. Full variable domain (rest looked up from reference TRBV2 and TRBJ1-2): EPEVTQTPSHQVTQMGQEVILRCVPISNHLYFYWYRQILGQKVEFLVSFYNNEISEKSEIFDDQFSVERPDGSNFTLKIRSTKLEDSAMYFCASSEAAAGTGYTFGSGTRLTVV.

This chain connects TRBV4-3 to TRBJ2-3; D could derive from TRBD1 or TRBD2 (5 bases each). V was pared by 4 bases and J by 4 bases, with 18 bases between. The CDR3 runs to 16 residues. The germline V gene has CDR1 LGHNA and CDR2 YSLEER. The CDR3 nucleotides read TGCGCCAGCAGCCTAGGGGCAGGGAGAGTGTCAGATACGCAGTATTTT. Translated: CASSLGAGRVSDTQYF.

The V gene is TRBV7-2, the J gene TRBJ2-4; D not resolved. V was cut by 5 bases and J by 0 bases, with 14 bases left in between. This CDR3 has 16 residues. Germline-derived CDR1 and CDR2 are SGHTA and FQGNSA. CDR3: CASSPHGFGAKNIQYF. The CDR3 nucleotides read TGTGCCAGCAGCCCCCATGGATTCGGAGCCAAAAACATTCAGTACTTC.

This clone has just one count. The chain recombines TRBV19 with TRBJ2-5, with TRBD2 as a possible D gene (5 bases). V was trimmed by 4 bases and J by 4 bases, leaving 13 bases between them. The CDR3 is 14 residues long. Germline loops: CDR1 LNHDA, CDR2 SQIVND (reference sequence). The CDR3: CASSKKQTIETQYF. In DNA, the CDR3 is TGTGCCAGTAGTAAAAAACAGACTATAGAGACCCAGTACTTC.

This clone was counted between two and nine times. This chain links TRBV5-5 with TRBJ1-5, with D hard to call. Trimming stripped 2 bases from V and 4 bases from J, with 16 bases between. The CDR3 extends over 16 amino acids. Germline CDR1 is SGHKS and CDR2 is YYEKEE (reference sequence). The CDR3 DNA reads TGTGCCAGCAGCTTTAGTATGTACAGTCAAAATCAGCCCCAGCATTTT. Protein: CASSFSMYSQNQPQHF.

The rearrangement links TRBV7-2 to TRBJ2-3; 9 bases align to TRBD2. Unmatched junction bases numbered 6, after V lost 1 base and J lost 4 bases. The germline CDR1 and CDR2 sequences are SGHTA and FQGNSA. The length of the CDR3 is 16 residues. The CDR3 is CASSLGRGGRADTQYF. The CDR3 DNA is TGTGCCAGCAGCTTAGGGCGGGGGGGCCGCGCAGATACGCAGTATTTT. Drawing the rest from reference TRBV7-2 and TRBJ2-3, the complete variable domain is GAGVSQSPSNKVTEKGKDVELRCDPISGHTALYWYRQSLGQGLEFLIYFQGNSAPDKSGLPSDRFSAERTGGSVSTLTIQRTQQEDSAVYLCASSLGRGGRADTQYFGPGTRLTVL.

The rearrangement joins TRBV9 to TRBJ2-2, with 7 bases lining up with TRBD1. The CDR3 sequence is 15 residues long. Germline V gene data show CDR1 as SGDLS and CDR2 as YYNGEE. With 5 bases clipped from V and 4 bases from J, the junction kept 8 bases outside the gene matches. The CDR3 DNA reads as TGTGCCAGCAGACCCTCGACAGGGAGCACCGGGGAGCTGTTTTTT. Translation: CASRPSTGSTGELFF.

V and J are TRBV6-1 and TRBJ2-1, with D maybe TRBD1 (6 bases). The CDR3 extends over 15 amino acids. Germline CDR1 MNHNS, CDR2 SASEGT. Trimming shortened V by 2 bases and J by 4 bases, and 12 bases separated the two germline ends. The CDR3 region is CASSETQGTYNEQFF. The CDR3 DNA sequence: TGTGCCAGCAGTGAAACACAGGGCACGTACAATGAGCAGTTCTTC.

The chain combines TRBV18 with TRBJ2-7, with D unclear. Germline values: CDR1 KGHSH, CDR2 LQKENI. The CDR3 runs 14 residues. Trimming stripped 5 bases from V and 5 bases from J, with 16 bases between. CDR3 loop: CASSGLEEAHEQYF. In DNA form, the CDR3 reads TGTGCCAGCTCAGGTTTGGAAGAGGCCCACGAGCAGTACTTC.

The J gene is TRBJ2-3, the V gene TRBV7-9; 9 nucleotides match TRBD2. Germline V gene data show CDR1 as SEHNR and CDR2 as FQNEAQ (reference sequence). The V segment lost 6 bases and the J segment 1 base; nucleotides outside the gene matches: 8. This CDR3 has 16 amino acids. The CDR3 sequence: CASSRRAGGRTDTQYF. In DNA, the CDR3 is TGTGCCAGCAGTAGGAGAGCGGGGGGTCGCACAGATACGCAGTATTTT.

The CDR3 loop reads CATGTGPYGYTF. CDR3 in DNA: TGTGCCACCGGAACAGGTCCCTATGGCTACACCTTC. The chain carries TRBV28 and TRBJ1-2, with D maybe TRBD1 (5 bases). V was pared by 10 bases and J by 4 bases, with 13 bases between. The CDR3 totals 12 residues. Germline V gene sequence: CDR1 MDHEN, CDR2 SYDVKM.

The V gene is TRBV3-1 (or the pseudogene TRBV3-2), the J gene TRBJ1-6, with TRBD1 matching 11 bases. This CDR3 is 16 amino acids long. V shed 2 bases and J 10 bases; nucleotides not matched to a gene: 7. The V gene's germline CDR1 is LGHDT and CDR2 YNNKEL (reference sequence). The CDR3, as DNA: TGTGCCAGCAGCCAATCCGGGACAGGGGGAAAGTCACCCCTCCACTTT. Residues: CASSQSGTGGKSPLHF.

This clone was picked up one time. The chain employs TRBV29-1 and TRBJ2-1; TRBD2 agrees at 8 bases. Germline V gene lookup returns CDR1 SQVTM and CDR2 ANQGSEA. The CDR3 is 12 amino acids. V lost 8 bases, J lost 6 bases, and 6 bases stayed unmatched. CDR3 in DNA: TGCAGCACAAGCGGGAGATCCAATGAGCAGTTCTTC. Translated: CSTSGRSNEQFF.

This clone is a singleton in its sample. The J gene is TRBJ1-4, the V gene TRBV6-5; D remains unclear. The V end was cut by 6 bases, the J end by 5 bases, with 10 bases between. The CDR3 runs 13 residues. Looked up from germline, CDR1 is MNHEY and CDR2 is SVGAGI. This CDR3 is CASRMAQNEKLFF. CDR3 bases: TGTGCCAGCAGGATGGCACAAAATGAAAAACTGTTTTTT.

The chain employs TRBV7-3 and TRBJ2-5; D may match TRBD1 or TRBD2 (5 bases each). The CDR3 has 16 amino acids. V was pared by 5 bases and J by 4 bases, with 20 bases between. Germline V lookup: CDR1 SGHTA, CDR2 FQGTGA. The chain's CDR3 is CASSEGITQGPETQYF. CDR3 DNA sequence: TGTGCCAGCAGCGAGGGGATAACCCAGGGACCAGAGACCCAGTACTTC.

V is TRBV28 and J is TRBJ2-1; 15 bases fit TRBD2. Per germline, CDR1 MDHEN and CDR2 SYDVKM. The junction had 7 bases not matched to a gene; V was cut back by 5 bases and J by 8 bases. This CDR3 spans 16 amino acids. As DNA, the CDR3 is TGTGCCAGCAGTCTATCCGGGACTAGCGGGAGGTATGAGCAGTTCTTC. Translating gives CASSLSGTSGRYEQFF. Together with reference TRBV28 and TRBJ2-1, the CDR3 gives the full variable domain: DVKVTQSSRYLVKRTGEKVFLECVQDMDHENMFWYRQDPGLGLRLIYFSYDVKMKEKGDIPEGYSVSREKKERFSLILESASTNQTSMYLCASSLSGTSGRYEQFFGPGTRLTVL.

The chain joins TRBV24-1 to TRBJ1-2; possible D gene TRBD1, 5 bases. V lost 2 bases and J lost 8, with 11 bases in between. CDR1 is KGHDR and CDR2 is SFDVKD in the germline V gene. CDR3 length equals 13 residues. The CDR3 region has the DNA TGTGCCACCAGTGATTACGGGGGTGGCGGCTACACCTTC. This codes for CATSDYGGGGYTF.

The chain recombines TRBV6-5 with TRBJ2-1, with D hard to call. The CDR3 consists of 12 residues. Germline V gives CDR1 MNHEY, CDR2 SVGAGI. V lost 6 bases, J lost 8 bases, and 11 bases lay in between. The CDR3 loop is CASSPNVDEQFF. In nucleotides, the CDR3 is TGTGCCAGCAGCCCCAATGTTGATGAGCAGTTCTTC.

The chain recombines TRBV6-1 with TRBJ2-7, with D possibly matching TRBD2 (6 bases). Trimming pared 2 bases from V and 3 bases from J, leaving 17 bases between. This CDR3 spans 16 amino acids. Germline CDR1 is MNHNS and CDR2 is SASEGT. The CDR3 here is CASSEKGPAEGYEQYF. Here the CDR3 DNA reads TGTGCCAGCAGTGAAAAAGGACCAGCGGAGGGCTACGAGCAGTACTTC.